This TCR beta chain originates from a study of early T cells in non-severe SARS-CoV-2 infection. Individual cDNA molecules received unique molecular identifiers. TCRdb itself ran the 5' RACE reads through MiXCR, one entry per CDR3 protein. Of 60,000 or so distinct CDR3 sequences listed, roughly 8.8% are singletons. The germline V gene encodes CDR1 SGHTA and CDR2 FQGTGA. V was trimmed by 1 base and J by 8 bases, leaving 15 bases between them. The CDR3 is 15 amino acids. This clonotype was sampled from an adult who was a healthcare worker with PCR-confirmed SARS-CoV-2 infection or an uninfected control (not recorded which). The sample comprised whole blood. V gene TRBV7-3 combines with J gene TRBJ2-1; D is unclear. CDR3 in DNA: TGTGCCAGCAGCTTAAATTTGGGTTACCAATATGAGCAGTTCTTC. It yields the protein CASSLNLGYQYEQFF.